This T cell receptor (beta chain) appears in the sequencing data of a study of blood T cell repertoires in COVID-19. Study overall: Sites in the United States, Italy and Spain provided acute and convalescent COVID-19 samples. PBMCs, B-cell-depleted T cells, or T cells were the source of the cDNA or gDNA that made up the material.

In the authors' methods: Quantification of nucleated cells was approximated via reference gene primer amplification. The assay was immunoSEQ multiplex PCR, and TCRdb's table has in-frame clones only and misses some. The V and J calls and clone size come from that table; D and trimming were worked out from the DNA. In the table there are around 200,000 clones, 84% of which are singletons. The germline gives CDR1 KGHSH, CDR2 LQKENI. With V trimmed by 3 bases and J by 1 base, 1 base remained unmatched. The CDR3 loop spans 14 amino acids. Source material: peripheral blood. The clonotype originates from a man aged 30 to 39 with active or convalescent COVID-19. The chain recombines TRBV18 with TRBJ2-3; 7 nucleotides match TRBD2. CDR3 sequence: CASSPLAGTDTQYF. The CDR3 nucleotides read TGTGCCAGCTCACCTCTAGCGGGCACAGATACGCAGTATTTT.